The 28 T cell receptor beta chains listed next were all sequenced from one sample in a study of T cell responses to AZD1222 COVID-19 vaccine. The assay was immunoSEQ multiplex PCR, and TCRdb's table has in-frame clones only and misses some. The sample contains some 150,000 clones, approximately 78% of which appear only once. This specimen consisted of peripheral blood, obtained on day 0 of MenACWY control vaccination. Receptors originate from an adult in good health.

In DNA, the CDR3 is TGTGCCAGCAGTCTACCTGGGCCCCAGCATTTT. Its protein product is CASSLPGPQHF. V gene TRBV12-3 or TRBV12-4 combines with J gene TRBJ1-5; D gene uncertain. The length of the CDR3 is 11 residues. Between the trimmed V and J ends, which lost 5 bases and 9 bases, there was a span of 8 bases.

V usage is TRBV28 and J usage is TRBJ1-2; 7 bases fit TRBD1. Germline CDR1 and CDR2: MDHEN and SYDVKM. The CDR3 contains 16 residues. Trimming took 5 bases from V and 2 from J; bases not matched to a gene: 11. Here the CDR3 reads CASSQGGKQGNYGYTF. The DNA of the CDR3 is TGTGCCAGCAGTCAGGGCGGAAAACAGGGGAACTATGGCTACACCTTC.

This chain links TRBV3-1 (or the pseudogene TRBV3-2) with TRBJ2-5; 8 nucleotides line up with TRBD1. The trim removed 2 bases at V and 2 bases at J, leaving 7 bases unmatched. This CDR3 contains 16 residues. CDR1 is LGHDT, CDR2 YNNKEL, per germline (reference sequence). The CDR3, as DNA: TGTGCCAGCAGCCAACAGGGGGCGAGTCGGCAAGAGACCCAGTACTTC. This encodes CASSQQGASRQETQYF.

The rearrangement links TRBV12-5 to TRBJ2-5; 14 nucleotides line up with TRBD2. The CDR3 is 17 residues long. Germline CDR1 reads LGHNT; CDR2 reads FRNRAP. The J segment lost 3 bases and the V segment lost 1 base, leaving 4 bases of the junction unmatched. CDR3 sequence reads: CASGLDRLAGGKETQYF. CDR3 bases: TGTGCTAGTGGTTTGGACCGACTAGCGGGGGGGAAAGAGACCCAGTACTTC.

The chain recombines TRBV18 with TRBJ2-1, with 8 positions matching TRBD2. V gave up 0 bases and J gave up 0 bases; unmatched junction bases: 7. CDR3 length: 18 residues. The V gene's germline CDR1 is KGHSH and CDR2 LQKENI. This CDR3 is CASSPPGLAGPSYNEQFF. CDR3 coding DNA: TGTGCCAGCTCACCACCAGGGCTAGCGGGTCCCTCCTACAATGAGCAGTTCTTC.

This chain connects TRBV2 to TRBJ1-5; 7 bases align to TRBD1. The length of the CDR3 is 14 residues. Germline assignment: CDR1 SNHLY and CDR2 FYNNEI. The trim removed 10 bases at V and 4 bases at J, leaving 10 bases unmatched. CDR3 sequence: CAIPLDRDNQPQHF. In DNA, the CDR3 is TGTGCCATCCCTCTCGACAGGGATAATCAGCCCCAGCATTTT.

This chain connects TRBV5-1 to TRBJ2-3, with 7 bases identical to TRBD1. The CDR3 has 16 amino acids. V lost 4 bases, J lost 11 bases, and 19 bases stayed unmatched. Germline V CDR1 and CDR2: SGHRS, YFSETQ. The CDR3 region has the DNA TGCGCCAGCAGCCCGGCGGTCAGGGGGTCCCTAGGTGTGCAGTATTTT. This gives the protein CASSPAVRGSLGVQYF.

The gene calls are TRBV5-1 and TRBJ2-5, with unresolved D. Trimming pared 3 bases from V and 2 bases from J, leaving 11 bases between. The CDR3 loop spans 14 amino acids. Germline V lookup: CDR1 SGHRS, CDR2 YFSETQ. CDR3 bases: TGCGCCAGCAGCTCTGCGGCCCTACAAGAGACCCAGTACTTC. Its protein is CASSSAALQETQYF.

J is TRBJ2-1 and V is TRBV5-4, with 10 bases lining up with TRBD2. This CDR3 region has 15 residues. J gave up 9 bases and V 0 bases, and 6 bases lay outside the gene matches. The germline V gene has CDR1 SGHNT and CDR2 YYREEE (reference sequence). Here the CDR3 reads CASSLASGGLSEQFF. Written as DNA, the CDR3 is TGTGCCAGCAGCTTGGCTAGCGGGGGTTTAAGTGAGCAGTTCTTC.

The chain employs TRBV4-2 and TRBJ2-2; 11 nucleotides align to TRBD2. In germline, CDR1 is LGHNA, CDR2 YNFKEQ. The CDR3 loop spans 17 amino acids. V lost 4 bases to trimming and J lost 2 bases; unmatched junction nucleotides: 6. The CDR3 DNA follows: TGTGCCAGCAGCCCCTCCGGGACTAGCGGAAACACCGGGGAGCTGTTTTTT. It specifies CASSPSGTSGNTGELFF.

This clone occurred once. The chain has TRBV6-5 and TRBJ1-1; D is possibly TRBD1 (5 bases). The CDR3 totals 13 residues. In germline, CDR1 is MNHEY, CDR2 SVGAGI. V dropped 6 bases and J dropped 0 bases, with 8 bases sitting between them. The CDR3 coding sequence is TGTGCCAGCAGCATAGGGGTGAACACTGAAGCTTTCTTT. Translated: CASSIGVNTEAFF.

V gene TRBV10-3 combines with J gene TRBJ1-2; D unresolved. Germline CDR1 and CDR2: ENHRY and SYGVKD. This CDR3 is 13 amino acids long. V was pared by 10 bases and J by 3 bases, with 15 bases between. The CDR3 region is CATRTSGHYGYTF. CDR3 in DNA: TGTGCCACCCGGACCTCCGGACACTATGGCTACACCTTC.

This chain uses TRBV7-6 with TRBJ1-6; D is uncertain. The ends were cut back, 2 bases at V and 5 bases at J, with 13 bases in the middle. The CDR3 has 16 residues. Germline CDR1 is SGHVS and CDR2 is FNYEAQ. The CDR3 DNA is TGTGCCAGCAGCTTAAGGTCAGGTCAAAATAATTCACCCCTCCACTTT. This sequence encodes CASSLRSGQNNSPLHF.

The chain couples TRBV6-2 or TRBV6-3 to TRBJ1-6; possible D gene TRBD1, 5 bases. V dropped 0 bases and J dropped 2 bases, with 14 bases sitting between them. The CDR3 is 18 amino acids. Germline V lookup: CDR1 MNHEY, CDR2 SVGEGT. The CDR3 region is CASSYSRGREAYNSPLHF. The CDR3 DNA follows: TGTGCCAGCAGTTACTCGAGAGGCAGGGAAGCCTATAATTCACCCCTCCACTTT.

The gene calls are TRBV15 and TRBJ2-3; tentatively, D is TRBD1 (5 bases). This CDR3 contains 13 residues. Trimming left V 0 bases short and J 10 bases short, with 11 bases between. CDR1 is LNHNV, CDR2 YYDKDF, per germline (reference sequence). CDR3 in amino acids: CATSRDSQAPQYF. As DNA, the CDR3 is TGTGCCACCAGCAGAGATTCACAGGCTCCGCAGTATTTT.

In this sample, this clone turned up a few times. The chain employs TRBV5-1 and TRBJ1-1, with TRBD1 matching over 8 bases. This CDR3 region has 15 residues. Germline CDR1 SGHRS, CDR2 YFSETQ. Unmatched junction bases numbered 5, after V lost 0 bases and J lost 4 bases. The CDR3 bases are TGCGCCAGCAGCTTGGTTCCAGGGGGCTTCACTGAAGCTTTCTTT. Amino acids: CASSLVPGGFTEAFF. Full variable domain (outside the CDR3, taken from reference TRBV5-1 and TRBJ1-1): KAGVTQTPRYLIKTRGQQVTLSCSPISGHRSVSWYQQTPGQGLQFLFEYFSETQRNKGNFPGRFSGRQFSNSRSEMNVSTLELGDSALYLCASSLVPGGFTEAFFGQGTRLTVV.

The chain uses TRBV7-9 and TRBJ1-4, with D maybe TRBD1 (5 bases). Germline V gene lookup returns CDR1 SEHNR and CDR2 FQNEAQ (reference sequence). The V gene lost 4 bases and the J gene lost 2 bases, with 17 bases spanning the gap. The CDR3 runs 17 residues. Here the CDR3 reads CASSSQLQGATNEKLFF. For the CDR3, the DNA is TGTGCCAGCAGCTCCCAGCTGCAGGGTGCGACTAATGAAAAACTGTTTTTT.

This clone was detected ten times or more. The V call is TRBV19, the J call TRBJ1-6, with TRBD1 matching 8 bases. The length of the CDR3 is 14 residues. The junction had 4 bases not matched to a gene; V was cut back by 5 bases and J by 7 bases. Germline V CDR1 and CDR2: LNHDA, SQIVND (reference sequence). CDR3 sequence reads: CASSADRANSPLHF. CDR3 in DNA: TGTGCCAGTAGTGCGGACAGGGCAAATTCACCCCTCCACTTT.

The gene calls are TRBV20-1 and TRBJ2-5; D remains unclear. CDR3 length equals 11 residues. Germline-derived CDR1 and CDR2 are DFQATT and SNEGSKA (reference sequence). The V gene lost 6 bases and the J gene lost 7 bases, with 12 bases spanning the gap. The CDR3 loop is CSAQDGRTQYF. The CDR3 DNA reads as TGCAGTGCCCAGGATGGTAGGACCCAGTACTTC.

J is TRBJ1-5 and V is TRBV5-5; D is possibly TRBD1 (6 bases). CDR1 and CDR2 (germline): SGHKS, YYEKEE (reference sequence). The V end lost 4 bases, the J end lost 1 base, and 12 bases lay between the germline ends. The CDR3 runs to 15 residues. CDR3 sequence reads: CASSPVGGSNQPQHF. Here the CDR3 DNA reads TGTGCCAGCAGCCCGGTAGGGGGGAGCAATCAGCCCCAGCATTTT.

This chain connects TRBV15 to TRBJ1-3, with no clear D. This CDR3 contains 15 residues. Germline V gene lookup returns CDR1 LNHNV and CDR2 YYDKDF (reference sequence). V was shortened by 0 bases and J by 0 bases, with 6 bases between the two germline ends. The CDR3 DNA is TGTGCCACCAGCAGAGACGGGATCTCTGGAAACACCATATATTTT. Its translation: CATSRDGISGNTIYF.

This clone was observed a handful of times. The chain uses TRBV19 and TRBJ1-1, with D possibly matching TRBD1 (5 bases). CDR1 LNHDA and CDR2 SQIVND come from the germline V gene (reference sequence). V was shortened by 7 bases and J by 4 bases, with 19 bases between the two germline ends. The CDR3 runs to 15 residues. CDR3 bases: TGTGCCAGTACTAGGAGGAGACAGAAGTCCACTGAAGCTTTCTTT. Its translation is CASTRRRQKSTEAFF. The variable domain in full, with the rest retrieved from reference TRBV19 and TRBJ1-1, is DGGITQSPKYLFRKEGQNVTLSCEQNLNHDAMYWYRQDPGQGLRLIYYSQIVNDFQKGDIAEGYSVSREKKESFPLTVTSAQKNPTAFYLCASTRRRQKSTEAFFGQGTRLTVV.

This clone was observed a few times. The J gene is TRBJ1-5, the V gene TRBV12-3 or TRBV12-4; D may be TRBD1 (5 bases). V shed 3 bases and J shed 9 bases, with 12 bases lying between them. The CDR3 covers 13 residues. This CDR3 is CASSFYGQGPQHF. CDR3 coding DNA: TGTGCCAGCAGTTTTTACGGTCAGGGGCCCCAGCATTTT.

The rearrangement joins TRBV5-1 to TRBJ1-2; the D gene is possibly TRBD1 (6 bases). Germline V lookup: CDR1 SGHRS, CDR2 YFSETQ. V was clipped by 3 bases and J by 4 bases, with 16 bases between them. The length of the CDR3 is 15 residues. The CDR3 coding sequence is TGCGCCAGCAGCTCGACGAGGGGGGGAAGCTATGGCTACACCTTC. Its protein product is CASSSTRGGSYGYTF. Looking up the rest from reference TRBV5-1 and TRBJ1-2 gives the full variable domain: KAGVTQTPRYLIKTRGQQVTLSCSPISGHRSVSWYQQTPGQGLQFLFEYFSETQRNKGNFPGRFSGRQFSNSRSEMNVSTLELGDSALYLCASSSTRGGSYGYTFGSGTRLTVV.

The chain is built from TRBV29-1 and TRBJ2-1, with D possibly being TRBD2 (7 bases). There are 14 residues in the CDR3. From germline, CDR1 is SQVTM and CDR2 ANQGSEA. Trimming pared 7 bases from V and 2 bases from J, leaving 15 bases between. CDR3 bases: TGCAGCGCCCTCAGGGGAGGGACCTACAATGAGCAGTTCTTC. Translated, it gives CSALRGGTYNEQFF.

This clone was seen only once. V is TRBV9 and J is TRBJ2-3, with D perhaps TRBD2 (6 bases). V lost 3 bases and J 2 bases, leaving 25 bases between the germline ends. Germline values: CDR1 SGDLS, CDR2 YYNGEE. There are 19 residues in the CDR3. The CDR3 nucleotides are TGTGCCAGCAGCGCCACTTTGGGGGGAATGTCTAGACCCACAGATACGCAGTATTTT. This gives the protein CASSATLGGMSRPTDTQYF.

The J gene is TRBJ1-3, the V gene TRBV13, with a possible D match to TRBD1 (5 bases). This CDR3 contains 14 residues. CDR1 and CDR2 from the germline V gene are PRHDT and FYEKMQ (reference sequence). V lost 1 base and J 4 bases, leaving 8 bases between the germline ends. The CDR3 loop reads CASSLDRRGNTIYF. CDR3 bases: TGTGCCAGCAGCTTAGACAGGAGGGGAAACACCATATATTTT.

This clone was detected only once. The rearrangement links TRBV29-1 to TRBJ1-2, with D perhaps matching TRBD1 (5 bases). CDR1 is SQVTM, CDR2 ANQGSEA, per germline. CDR3 length equals 11 residues. Between the trimmed V and J ends, which lost 4 bases and 4 bases, there was a span of 7 bases. The CDR3: CSVGQSYGYTF. Here the CDR3 DNA reads TGCAGCGTTGGACAGTCCTATGGCTACACCTTC.